This paragraph reports one T cell receptor (beta chain). Its specificity is unknown. The CDR3 is made up of 16 amino acids. The trim removed 5 bases at V and 3 bases at J, leaving 13 bases unmatched. Germline CDR1 reads LNHDA; CDR2 reads SQIVND (reference sequence). The source of the sample is a study of cytomegalovirus exposure and HLA in healthy donors. For the study at large: Out of fewer than 400 genotyped donors, roughly 83% belonged to the Caucasian-associated ancestry cluster.

PCR used 60 Vbeta primers and 13 Jbeta primers. Libraries were prepared by immunoSEQ multiplex PCR; TCRdb keeps only in-frame clonotypes and omits some of them. The top ten clones hold 2% to 2.5% of a sample with roughly 160,000 clones, 70% to 85% of them seen once. Whole-study findings and limits: The productive fraction for most TCR beta V segments was about 87% or about 30% in an earlier analysis.

The sequence derives from a man aged 40-49 years in good health and CMV-seronegative. Sequenced sample: PBMCs. V usage is TRBV19 and J usage is TRBJ2-7; 7 nucleotides match TRBD2. The CDR3 DNA reads as TGTGCCAGTAGTCTTCGGCGGGGGACGAATCTCTACGAGCAGTACTTC. Residues: CASSLRRGTNLYEQYF.